A selection of T cell receptor beta chains follows, all from one sample in a study of control samples from healthy donors and cancer patients. Measured with immunoSEQ multiplex PCR; TCRdb has only the in-frame clones, and not every one. The table lists 75,000 to 80,000 clones, under 90% of them singletons, with over 8% in the top ten. The sequencing sample was made of PBMCs. These receptors were collected from a woman aged 45-65 years with colorectal cancer. Both conserved end residues are part of each CDR3. The order of the fields is J gene, clone size, D gene, V gene, CDR3 DNA, CDR3 protein. A D gene is named only where the DNA matches it firmly. Clone size is given for some rows only: seen once, a few or many times, or a class if the clone is expanded.

TRBJ2-2 . TRBD2 TRBV7-8 TGTGCCAGCAGCTTACTAGCGGGTACTAACACCGGGGAGCTGTTTTTT CASSLLAGTNTGELFF
TRBJ2-2 . TRBD2 TRBV7-2 TGTGCCAGCACCCGGCCAGCGGGGGGGCCGGGCACCGGGGAGCTGTTTTTT CASTRPAGGPGTGELFF
TRBJ1-4 . . TRBV19 TGTGCCAGTAGTATTACTGAGAATGAAAAACTGTTTTTT CASSITENEKLFF
TRBJ1-1 once . TRBV14 TGTGCCAGCAGCCCCCCCCATTGGGGAGGGGGTCAAAGTGAAGCTTTCTTT CASSPPHWGGGQSEAFF
TRBJ2-2 . . TRBV6-4 TGTGCCAGCAGACGACGAGCGAACACCGGGGAGCTGTTTTTT CASRRRANTGELFF
TRBJ2-2 . . TRBV7-2 TGTGCCAGCAGCTCGTACTTAGAAGGGGAGCTGTTTTTT CASSSYLEGELFF
TRBJ1-5 . TRBD1 TRBV6-5 TGTGCCAGCAGTCCCGGGACAGGGACCCATCAGCCCCAGCATTTT CASSPGTGTHQPQHF
TRBJ2-6 . TRBD1 TRBV9 TGTGCCAGCAGCCCTACAGGGGTGGGGGCCAACGTCCTGACTTTC CASSPTGVGANVLTF
TRBJ2-3 . TRBD1 TRBV10-1 TGCGCCAGCAGTGCCCCCGGGACAGGGATGCAAGATACGCAGTATTTT CASSAPGTGMQDTQYF
TRBJ1-5 once TRBD1 TRBV19 TGTGCCAGTAGTTGGGGGACAGGTGTTTCTAGCAATCAGCCCCAGCATTTT CASSWGTGVSSNQPQHF
TRBJ2-1 . . TRBV3-1/TRBV3-2 TGTGCCAGCAGCCAAAGGTCCGGGGTTAATGAGCAGTTCTTC CASSQRSGVNEQFF
TRBJ1-6 . TRBD1 TRBV28 TGTGCCAGCAGTCCCGGGACAGGGGGGCCCCTCCACTTT CASSPGTGGPLHF
TRBJ2-2 . TRBD2 TRBV7-2 TGTGCCAGCACCGGGACTAGCGGGGGGCGGGACACCGGGGAGCTGTTTTTT CASTGTSGGRDTGELFF
TRBJ1-3 . . TRBV19 TGTGCCAGTAGCCTGCTCTCTGGAAACACCATATATTTT CASSLLSGNTIYF
TRBJ1-2 . TRBD1 TRBV10-3 TGTGCCATCAGTTCGGGACAGGGAGATGGCTACACCTTC CAISSGQGDGYTF
TRBJ2-1 . . TRBV4-3 TGCGCCAGCAGCCAAGATACAGGGCGGAATGAGCAGTTCTTC CASSQDTGRNEQFF